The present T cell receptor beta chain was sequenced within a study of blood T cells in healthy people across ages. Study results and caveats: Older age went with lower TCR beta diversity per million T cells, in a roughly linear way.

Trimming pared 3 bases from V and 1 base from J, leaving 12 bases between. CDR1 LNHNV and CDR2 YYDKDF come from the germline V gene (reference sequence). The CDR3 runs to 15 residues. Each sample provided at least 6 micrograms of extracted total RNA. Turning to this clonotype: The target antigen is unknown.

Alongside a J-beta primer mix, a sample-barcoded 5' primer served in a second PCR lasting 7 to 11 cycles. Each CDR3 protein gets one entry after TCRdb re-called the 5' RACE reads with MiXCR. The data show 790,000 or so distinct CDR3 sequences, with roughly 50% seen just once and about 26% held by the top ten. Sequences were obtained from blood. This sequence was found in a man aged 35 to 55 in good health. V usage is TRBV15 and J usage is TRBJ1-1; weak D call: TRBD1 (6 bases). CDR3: CATSRAGTWNTEAFF. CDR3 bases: TGTGCCACCAGCAGGGCCGGGACATGGAACACTGAAGCTTTCTTT. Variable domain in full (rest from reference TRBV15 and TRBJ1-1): DAMVIQNPRYQVTQFGKPVTLSCSQTLNHNVMYWYQQKSSQAPKLLFHYYDKDFNNEADTPDNFQSRRPNTSFCFLDIRSPGLGDTAMYLCATSRAGTWNTEAFFGQGTRLTVV.